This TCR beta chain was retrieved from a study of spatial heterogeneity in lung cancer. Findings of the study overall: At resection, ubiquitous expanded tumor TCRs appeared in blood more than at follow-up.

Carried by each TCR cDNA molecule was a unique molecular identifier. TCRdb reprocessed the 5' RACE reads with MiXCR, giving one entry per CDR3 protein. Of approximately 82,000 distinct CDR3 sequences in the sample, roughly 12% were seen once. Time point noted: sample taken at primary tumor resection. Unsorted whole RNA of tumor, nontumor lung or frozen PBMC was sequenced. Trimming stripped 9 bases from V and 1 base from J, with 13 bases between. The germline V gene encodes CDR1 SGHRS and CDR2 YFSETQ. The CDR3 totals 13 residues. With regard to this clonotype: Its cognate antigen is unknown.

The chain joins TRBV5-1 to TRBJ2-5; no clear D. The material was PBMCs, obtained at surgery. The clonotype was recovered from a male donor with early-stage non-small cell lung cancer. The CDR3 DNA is TGCGCCACCGCCAAACGGACCCAAGAGACCCAGTACTTC. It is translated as CATAKRTQETQYF.